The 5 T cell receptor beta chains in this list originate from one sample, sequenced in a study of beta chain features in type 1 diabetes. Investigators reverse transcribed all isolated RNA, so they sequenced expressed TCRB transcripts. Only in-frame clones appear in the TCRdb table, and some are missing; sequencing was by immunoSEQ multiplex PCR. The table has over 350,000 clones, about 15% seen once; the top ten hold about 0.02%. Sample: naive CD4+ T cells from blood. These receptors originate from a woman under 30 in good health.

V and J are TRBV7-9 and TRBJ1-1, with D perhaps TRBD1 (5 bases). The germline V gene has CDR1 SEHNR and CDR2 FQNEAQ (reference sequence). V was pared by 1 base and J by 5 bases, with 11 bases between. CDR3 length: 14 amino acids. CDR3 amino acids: CASSLVGRVTEAFF. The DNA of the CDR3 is TGTGCCAGCAGCTTAGTAGGCAGGGTGACTGAAGCTTTCTTT.

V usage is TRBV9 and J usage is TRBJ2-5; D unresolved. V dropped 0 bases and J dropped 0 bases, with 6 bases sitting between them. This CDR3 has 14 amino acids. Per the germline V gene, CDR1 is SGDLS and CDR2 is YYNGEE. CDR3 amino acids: CASSVGPDQETQYF. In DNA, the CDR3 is TGTGCCAGCAGCGTAGGCCCGGACCAAGAGACCCAGTACTTC.

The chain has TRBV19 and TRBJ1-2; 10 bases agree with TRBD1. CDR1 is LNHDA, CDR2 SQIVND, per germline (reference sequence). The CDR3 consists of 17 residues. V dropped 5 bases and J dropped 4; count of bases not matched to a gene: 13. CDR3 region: CASSRDRGAPTSYGYTF. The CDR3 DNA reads TGTGCCAGTAGTCGGGACAGGGGAGCCCCGACCTCCTATGGCTACACCTTC.

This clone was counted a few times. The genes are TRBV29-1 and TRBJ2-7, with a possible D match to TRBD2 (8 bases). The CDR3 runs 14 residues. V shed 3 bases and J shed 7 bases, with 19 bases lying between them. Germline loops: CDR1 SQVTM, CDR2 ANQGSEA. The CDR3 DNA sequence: TGCAGCGTTGATAGGACAGGCCCGGGGGGGGAGCAGTACTTC. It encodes CSVDRTGPGGEQYF.

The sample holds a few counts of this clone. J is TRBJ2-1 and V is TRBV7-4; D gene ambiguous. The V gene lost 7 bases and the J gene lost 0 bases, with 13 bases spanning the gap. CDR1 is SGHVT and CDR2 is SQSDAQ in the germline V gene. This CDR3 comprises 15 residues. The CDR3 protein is CASIAEPSSYNEQFF. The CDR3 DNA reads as TGTGCCAGCATCGCGGAGCCGAGCTCCTACAATGAGCAGTTCTTC.